This T cell receptor (beta chain) was recovered during a study of Tregs in tolerant kidney transplant recipients. Study as a whole: The nonmyeloablative bone marrow transplants came from related graft donors, with transient mixed chimerism. Regarding the study as a whole: In tolerant patients, donor-specific Tregs outgrew total Tregs, suggesting antigen-driven expansion.

Per germline, CDR1 SGHVS and CDR2 FNYEAQ. V gave up 5 bases and J gave up 6 bases; unmatched junction bases: 9. This CDR3 region has 16 residues. Of note for this clone: The antigen is unknown.

Libraries were prepared by immunoSEQ multiplex PCR; TCRdb keeps only in-frame clonotypes and omits some of them. The sample lists over 60,000 clones; roughly 98% were seen once. The TCR comes from a human donor who received a combined kidney and bone marrow transplant. The V gene is TRBV7-6, the J gene TRBJ2-1; 11 bases align to TRBD2. Sequenced material: CD4+ T cells from blood, taken before the transplant. For the CDR3, the DNA is TGTGCCAGCAGCCTGCCCAGACTAGCGGGACTCAATGAGCAGTTCTTC. It codes for CASSLPRLAGLNEQFF.